The sequence of this T cell receptor (beta chain) was determined in a study of beta chain features in type 1 diabetes (dated by TCRdb to the late 2010s). In the study overall: Patients and healthy donors did not differ in mean age, gender distribution, total cell number or subset yield. A total of about 100,000,000 sorted cells were examined across all samples, and RNA yield correlated strongly with the number of cells per subset. The study compared TCRB repertoires of sorted circulating CD4+ T cell subsets between recently diagnosed type 1 diabetes patients and matched healthy donors. Regulatory and stem cell-like memory subsets were obtained from only 8 patients and about eight healthy donors, while naive and central memory subsets were obtained from all 28 donors. Study-wide findings and limitations: The naive, central memory and regulatory TCRB repertoires appeared to resemble one another more closely among patients than among healthy donors. Because the HLA sub-analyses included only small numbers of individuals, any influence of HLA type on TCRB rearrangement was left unresolved. Type 1 diabetes patients showed a moderate but significant shortening of TCRB CDR3 length in all four CD4+ subsets. Fewer insertions and more nucleotide deletions at VDJ recombination sites were observed in patients with type 1 diabetes, implying thymic rearrangement abnormalities. Because cDNA rather than genomic DNA was sequenced, highly expressing activated cells could have been over-represented, although no difference in activation and CD3 levels was found between groups. PCR might favor shorter templates, but patient and control samples were amplified and corrected together, so any skew would affect both groups equally.

The entire amount of isolated RNA was reverse transcribed using the High Capacity cDNA Reverse Transcription Kit, so the sequenced TCRB transcripts were expressed ones. Deep immunoSEQ sequencing was applied to naive, central memory and regulatory T cell samples, giving an average of approximately 4 million total reads per sample. Sorted cells were lysed in RLT buffer and RNA was extracted with DNase-treated RNeasy Micro or Mini kits, depending on cell number. Each cell subset was processed on its own to prevent cross-contamination, while patient and healthy donor samples were processed together. The immunoSEQ multiplex PCR was used to amplify TCRB sequences from cDNA, generating 87-bp fragments that spanned the CDR3 region. Amplicons were sequenced on the Illumina HiSeq platform. Under the source paper's analysis protocol: PCR bias was corrected computationally using synthetic template baselines, and reads within Hamming distance 2 were collapsed, with unmergeable singletons discarded. Reads were aligned to IMGT to assign V, D and J genes, CDR3 length, and insertions or deletions at six rearrangement sites. Within each subset, clonotype counts were normalized to sorted cell number, after which true diversity and Gini coefficients were computed with the tcR R package. The overlap coefficient, calculated on TCRB nucleotide sequences, was used to quantify repertoire sharing. Out-of-frame TCRB sequences from naive cells were analyzed as a proxy for the pre-selection repertoire. The clones in this table, taken by TCRdb from immuneACCESS, are in-frame only. Not every clone is retained; where verified, under half of the shortfall comes from an unresolved V gene, and the cause of the rest is unknown. D and trimming were read from the DNA, whereas the V and J calls and clone size are those reported in that table. Counted in this sample were about 360,000 clones; roughly 13% of them appeared once. The ten top clones hold about 0.017% of the sample.

V loses 8 bases, J loses 3 bases, and the germline ends lie 16 bases apart. Based on the germline V gene (reference sequence), the CDR1 and CDR2 sequences are LNHDA and SQIVND. The CDR3 covers 14 residues, taking in both the cysteine and the phenylalanine. Only the CDR3 portion is preserved as DNA: 42 bases, with reading frame beginning at the first base. Details on this clone: The antigen it recognizes is unknown. It has no much larger one-base neighbor in the sample; base qualities were not kept.

Each donor gave one peripheral blood draw, around 0.12 L on average, collected into heparinised tubes. Naive, central memory, regulatory and stem cell-like memory CD4+ T cells were sorted on a BD FACSAria II using a panel including CD45RO, CCR7, CD25, CD127, CD95 and CD27. Purity was above 95% for every sorted population. PBMCs were separated immediately by Lymphoprep density gradient centrifugation and were stained directly, without being cultured. To minimize batch effects, samples were stained and sorted in pairs, one healthy donor with one patient per experiment. The sample was naive CD4+ T cells from blood. Per the publication, the cell subset or site label means: true naive CD4+ T cells. The chain uses TRBV19 and TRBJ1-2; a confident D gene designation cannot be given. The TCR comes from a man between 18 and 35 years old in good health. The encoded CDR3 is CASQLQTTYYGYTF. The DNA sequence is as follows: TGTGCCAGTCAGTTACAGACTACTTACTATGGCTACACCTTC.